The sequence of this TCR beta chain was determined in a study of T cells in Graves' hyperthyroidism and ophthalmopathy (dated by TCRdb to about 2019). Background for the entire study: Peripheral blood samples were taken at initial diagnosis, before any treatment was given. To identify TCR V-J signatures that set the groups apart, the researchers used a discovery cohort of roughly 100 patients, made up of under 50 with Graves' ophthalmopathy and some 56 with stable Graves' hyperthyroidism. Prospective prediction of ophthalmopathy was tested in an independent validation cohort consisting of about 19 hyperthyroidism patients and approximately 16 patients who later progressed to ophthalmopathy. The 90 to 100 discovery patients were randomly split 7:3 into training and test sets. In addition, the study compared T-cell repertoires in thyroid tissue and in blood from 6 or 7 Graves' hyperthyroidism patients. Once sampling was done, hyperthyroidism patients were given methimazole at a starting dose of 30 mg daily, whereas ophthalmopathy patients were given high-dose intravenous methylprednisolone. According to the paper, TCR Vbeta CDR3 sequencing was carried out on 135 peripheral blood samples, which came from over 40 ophthalmopathy, some 73 hyperthyroidism and approximately 17 progressor patients. Results the study describes overall, beyond this receptor: Sample size was not statistically predetermined, and investigators were not blinded to group allocation. In validation, the model predicted progression to ophthalmopathy a median of about 5.9 months before onset, with over 60% sensitivity and roughly 77% specificity. A model built on a 13 V-J signature distinguished ophthalmopathy from stable hyperthyroidism, reaching about 89% sensitivity and around 81% specificity in cross-validation and 80%/75% in testing. Blood samples also contained most of the expanded thyroid clonotypes (frequency above 0.001), which suggests that blood repertoires may reflect thyroid immune responses.

The CDR3 goes from the cysteine to the phenylalanine over 14 residues. Left in the record is the CDR3 DNA by itself, 42 bases read in frame from the first base. In the germline V gene, CDR1 corresponds to SGDLS and CDR2 to YYNGEE. V lost 4 bases and J lost 6 bases; the stretch between them is 14 bases long. A note on this clonotype: It lacks a known antigen. No base quality values were provided; no much bigger clone lies one nucleotide off.

Ophthalmopathy patients had moderately to severely active disease, Clinical Activity Score of at least 3, NOSPECS grade of at least 4, and duration under 3 months. The study excluded patients with uncontrolled infections, other autoimmune diseases, pregnancy or lactation. Diagnoses relied on clinical symptoms, serum thyroxine and TRAb, thyroid ultrasound and orbital computed tomography. PBMCs were isolated from about 9.2 ml of fresh peripheral blood by Ficoll-Paque density gradient centrifugation. Total RNA was extracted using Trizol reagent, and RNA quality was assessed on an Agilent 2100 Bioanalyzer. TCR beta CDR3 regions were amplified from RNA transcripts. The TCR CDR3 was subjected to a first round of RT-PCR using the HTBI primer set and the Qiagen OneStep RT-PCR kit. A second multiplex PCR round built the libraries, followed by size selection and purification. Paired-end sequencing of the libraries was performed with 100 bp reads on an Illumina HiSeq2000. The original pipeline was this. SOAPnuke was used to process the raw data, throwing out any read that contained adapters or uncalled bases, had a mean Phred below 15, or lacked an exact constant-primer or identifier match. COPE v1.2.5 was used to merge the high-quality paired reads, and each unique nucleotide sequence was defined as a clonotype. MiTCR v1.1 was used to align clonotypes to the IMGT TRBV, TRBD and TRBJ reference segments. Analysis was restricted to V-J combinations with a frequency above 0.0001, which covered 98% to 99.2% of repertoires. The TCS score was defined as the ratio of F50 (clonal expansion) to E x V (chaos), calculated using BLOSUM62-based TCRdist between CDR3 peptides within each V-J. Welch's t-statistics and random forest reduced around 510 V-J features to around 14, which were used in a naive Bayes classifier (R e1071). Starting from the raw public reads, TCRdb applied fastp trimming at Q25, assembled clones with MiXCR and retained in-frame beta chains. Under each unique CDR3 protein, matching rows form one entry showing the most common genes and DNA. In this record, the V and J calls reflect TCRdb's handling and not the investigators' own analysis. In all, the sample holds some 570,000 distinct CDR3 sequences, and around 14% of those were seen once. The top ten hold roughly 7% of the sample.

This clonotype was obtained from a woman aged 18-29 years with Graves' ophthalmopathy. The V and J segments used are TRBV9 and TRBJ1-5, with a tentative D gene TRBD1 over 6 matching bases. Sequenced sample: blood. The base sequence is TGTGCCAGCAGCCAAACCGGGGGCTTTCAGCCCCAGCATTTT. This codes for CASSQTGGFQPQHF.